A single T cell receptor (beta chain) is shown here with its context. Its antigen is unknown. The V end lost 3 bases, the J end lost 1 base, and 14 bases lay between the germline ends. Germline V gives CDR1 SGHRS, CDR2 YFSETQ. This CDR3 comprises 16 residues. This sample was included in a study of blood T cells in healthy people across ages. Study-wide findings and caveats: Observed TCR beta diversity per million T cells went down as age went up. This fall followed a roughly linear course with age. One million T cells yielded diversity estimates that were considered underestimates.

Primed by a sample-barcoded 5' primer and a J-beta primer mix, a second PCR proceeded for 7 to 11 cycles. A single record per CDR3 protein comes from TCRdb applying MiXCR to the 5' RACE reads. The sample records 1.5 million to 2 million distinct CDR3 sequences, about 28% being singletons. Source material: blood. The sequence came from a young woman in good health. The chain carries TRBV5-1 and TRBJ1-5; the D is unclear. The CDR3 reads CASSSLGEHSNQPQHF. DNA for the CDR3: TGCGCCAGCAGCTCGCTTGGAGAACACAGCAATCAGCCCCAGCATTTT.